The 30 T cell receptor beta chains presented below share a single source sample, sequenced in a study of vaccination effects on CD4 cells after COVID-19. Their antigen targets remain unknown. Using immunoSEQ multiplex PCR, the repertoire was profiled, and TCRdb retains in-frame clones only, with some absent. The sample yields 17,000 or so clones, around 70% seen once. Peptide-pool stimulation followed by sequencing identified expanded antigen-specific CD4+ clonotypes in the ViraFEST assay. Investigators separated out CD4+ T cells once more than nine days of culture had passed. The person's infection with SARS-CoV-2, confirmed by PCR, took place between March and December 2020. Participants completed two doses of the BNT162b2 or mRNA-1273 vaccine. The specimen comprised CD4+ T cells from PBMCs cultured with SARS-CoV-2 spike peptides, sampled after COVID-19 vaccination. These TCRs come from a human donor who had a prior SARS-CoV-2 infection.

This clone has just a few counts. J is TRBJ1-6 and V is TRBV7-9, with no clear D. The V gene lost 5 bases and the J gene lost 6 bases, with 11 bases spanning the gap. CDR1 and CDR2 (germline): SEHNR, FQNEAQ (reference sequence). CDR3 length: 14 amino acids. CDR3 coding DNA: TGTGCCAGCAGCCTGAGACTGCCTAATTCACCCCTCCACTTT. Encoded protein: CASSLRLPNSPLHF.

This rearrangement joins TRBV11-1 to TRBJ2-1, with a weak D call TRBD1 (6 bases). CDR1 is SGHAT, CDR2 FQDESV, per germline (reference sequence). With 4 bases removed from V and 0 bases from J, the gap between germline ends came to 13 bases. CDR3 length: 16 amino acids. In nucleotides, the CDR3 is TGTGCCAGCAGCTCCAGGGGCGCCCGCTCCTACAATGAGCAGTTCTTC. Its protein is CASSSRGARSYNEQFF.

This clone is categorized as medium-sized. The J gene is TRBJ2-1, the V gene TRBV5-1; 8 bases align to TRBD1. The V segment lost 1 base and the J segment 0 bases; nucleotides outside the gene matches: 3. Germline V gene lookup returns CDR1 SGHRS and CDR2 YFSETQ. The CDR3 consists of 16 residues. This chain's CDR3 is CASSLQGAPSYNEQFF. The CDR3 region has the DNA TGCGCCAGCAGCTTGCAGGGGGCCCCCTCCTACAATGAGCAGTTCTTC.

The chain couples TRBV6-5 to TRBJ2-5, with TRBD1 as a possible D gene (5 bases). Between the trimmed V and J ends, which lost 6 bases and 5 bases, there was a span of 16 bases. The length of the CDR3 is 14 residues. From germline, CDR1 is MNHEY and CDR2 SVGAGI. The CDR3 here is CASSRQRPEETQYF. Here the CDR3 DNA reads TGTGCCAGCAGCAGACAGCGCCCGGAGGAGACCCAGTACTTC.

The chain joins TRBV24-1 to TRBJ2-2, with a tentative D call TRBD1 (5 bases). Germline CDR1 is KGHDR and CDR2 is SFDVKD. Trimming shortened V by 1 base and J by 6 bases, and 11 bases separated the two germline ends. The CDR3 runs 15 residues. CDR3 residues: CATSDFKGLAGELFF. CDR3 in DNA: TGTGCCACCAGTGATTTTAAGGGGCTGGCCGGGGAGCTGTTTTTT.

The chain employs TRBV9 and TRBJ1-4; D is perhaps TRBD1 (5 bases). The ends were cut back, 4 bases at V and 2 bases at J, with 18 bases in the middle. The CDR3 is 17 amino acids. Germline V gene sequence: CDR1 SGDLS, CDR2 YYNGEE. The chain's CDR3 is CASSQRTGGATNEKLFF. The DNA of the CDR3 is TGTGCCAGCAGCCAAAGAACTGGCGGGGCGACTAATGAAAAACTGTTTTTT. The variable domain in full, with the rest retrieved from reference TRBV9 and TRBJ1-4, is DSGVTQTPKHLITATGQRVTLRCSPRSGDLSVYWYQQSLDQGLQFLIQYYNGEERAKGNILERFSAQQFPDLHSELNLSSLELGDSALYFCASSQRTGGATNEKLFFGSGTQLSVL.

CDR3 region: CASNVRGGLNEQFF. CDR3 DNA sequence: TGTGCCAGTAACGTAAGGGGGGGGCTAAATGAGCAGTTCTTC. The chain uses TRBV19 and TRBJ2-1; D is perhaps TRBD2 (7 bases). The germline V gene encodes CDR1 LNHDA and CDR2 SQIVND (reference sequence). Trimming took 7 bases from V and 7 from J, leaving 17 bases between them. The CDR3 is 14 amino acids.

Written as DNA, the CDR3 is TGTGCCAGCAGTTACACGGGACATTTAAATCAGCCCCAGCATTTT. Translation gives CASSYTGHLNQPQHF. The genes are TRBV6-6 and TRBJ1-5, with D maybe TRBD1 (6 bases). Germline assignment: CDR1 MNHNY and CDR2 SVGAGI (reference sequence). V gave up 2 bases and J gave up 4 bases, with 12 bases separating them. The CDR3 spans 15 residues.

V and J are TRBV7-9 and TRBJ1-4; the match to TRBD1 covers 7 bases. Trimming cost V 2 bases and J 1 base; bases outside gene matches: 4. The CDR3 runs 16 residues. Germline CDR1 is SEHNR and CDR2 is FQNEAQ (reference sequence). CDR3 bases: TGTGCCAGCAGCTTACCGAGGGGGCAAACTAATGAAAAACTGTTTTTT. Translated: CASSLPRGQTNEKLFF.

This clone was detected a few times. J is TRBJ2-7 and V is TRBV9; 10 nucleotides match TRBD2. With V trimmed by 1 base and J by 5 bases, 21 bases remained unmatched. This CDR3 has 20 amino acids. Germline V lookup: CDR1 SGDLS, CDR2 YYNGEE. For the CDR3, the DNA is TGTGCCAGCAGCGTAAGCGGGCGGCTAGCGGGAGCCCAAAGGGGAGACGAGCAGTACTTC. It codes for CASSVSGRLAGAQRGDEQYF.

V gene TRBV5-6 combines with J gene TRBJ1-1, with D uncertain. Trimming took 2 bases from V and 3 from J, leaving 11 bases between them. The CDR3 totals 14 residues. Germline V gene sequence: CDR1 SGHDT, CDR2 YYEEEE. CDR3 residues: CASSFSLLDTEAFF. CDR3 sequence (DNA): TGTGCCAGCAGCTTCTCGTTGCTGGACACTGAAGCTTTCTTT.

The V and J genes are TRBV6-6 and TRBJ1-5, with D unresolved. Germline V gene lookup returns CDR1 MNHNY and CDR2 SVGAGI (reference sequence). Trimming shortened V by 4 bases and J by 0 bases, and 10 bases separated the two germline ends. The CDR3 length is 15 residues. The CDR3 coding sequence is TGTGCCAGCAGTTTCACCGGGAATAGCAATCAGCCCCAGCATTTT. Amino acids: CASSFTGNSNQPQHF.

The chain employs TRBV28 and TRBJ1-6; 9 nucleotides match TRBD1. Looked up from germline, CDR1 is MDHEN and CDR2 is SYDVKM. The CDR3 is 16 residues long. The trim removed 3 bases at V and 6 bases at J, leaving 6 bases unmatched. DNA of the CDR3: TGTGCCAGCAGTTTTCTGACAGGGGGTTCTAATTCACCCCTCCACTTT. Protein: CASSFLTGGSNSPLHF. Combining the CDR3 with reference TRBV28 and TRBJ1-6 gives the whole variable domain DVKVTQSSRYLVKRTGEKVFLECVQDMDHENMFWYRQDPGLGLRLIYFSYDVKMKEKGDIPEGYSVSREKKERFSLILESASTNQTSMYLCASSFLTGGSNSPLHFGNGTRLTVT.

V gene TRBV5-1 combines with J gene TRBJ1-3, with D perhaps TRBD1 (6 bases). Germline CDR1 is SGHRS and CDR2 is YFSETQ. The CDR3 has 17 amino acids. V was trimmed by 2 bases and J by 2 bases, leaving 17 bases between them. The DNA for the CDR3 is TGCGCCAGCAGCTTTTTGACAGGTGGAGGGGCTGGAAACACCATATATTTT. Its translation: CASSFLTGGGAGNTIYF.

This clone was observed a single time. The chain joins TRBV18 to TRBJ2-1, with TRBD2 identical over 9 bases. The CDR3 is made up of 16 amino acids. The germline gives CDR1 KGHSH, CDR2 LQKENI. V was clipped by 3 bases and J by 7 bases; unmatched bases: 10. The CDR3 coding sequence is TGTGCCAGCTCACCTCCTAATAGCGGGAGTCGGAATGAGCAGTTCTTC. Its translation is CASSPPNSGSRNEQFF. Drawing the rest from reference TRBV18 and TRBJ2-1, the complete variable domain is NAGVMQNPRHLVRRRGQEARLRCSPMKGHSHVYWYRQLPEEGLKFMVYLQKENIIDESGMPKERFSAEFPKEGPSILRIQQVVRGDSAAYFCASSPPNSGSRNEQFFGPGTRLTVL.

The V call is TRBV3-1 (or the pseudogene TRBV3-2), the J call TRBJ1-5, with a tentative D call TRBD1 (6 bases). Germline CDR1 and CDR2: LGHDT and YNNKEL (reference sequence). V was trimmed by 6 bases and J by 5 bases, leaving 17 bases between them. This CDR3 region has 15 residues. CDR3 DNA: TGTGCCAGCAGTCACAAACAGGGACTGCATCAGCCCCAGCATTTT. Its translation: CASSHKQGLHQPQHF.

The chain uses TRBV25-1 and TRBJ1-4; TRBD1 might be the D (5 bases). Germline CDR1 reads MGHDK; CDR2 reads SYGVNS. This CDR3 spans 15 amino acids. V lost 1 base, J lost 8 bases, and 14 bases lay in between. The CDR3 nucleotides read TGTGCCAGCAGTGAATCCGCGGGGGTTCAGGAAAAACTGTTTTTT. Its translation: CASSESAGVQEKLFF.

This clone was seen only a few times. The J gene is TRBJ2-2, the V gene TRBV7-2, with 11 positions matching TRBD2. V was pared by 5 bases and J by 0 bases, with 5 bases of the junction left unmatched. This CDR3 has 17 residues. Germline-derived CDR1 and CDR2 are SGHTA and FQGNSA. CDR3 DNA: TGTGCCAGCAGCAAAAGACTAGCGGGAACGAACACCGGGGAGCTGTTTTTT. Translated, it gives CASSKRLAGTNTGELFF.

This clone occurred once. CDR3 DNA: TGTGCCAGCAGCCATCGTGAAACTGAAGCTTTCTTT. Translating gives CASSHRETEAFF. The chain combines TRBV3-1 (or the pseudogene TRBV3-2) with TRBJ1-1; D unresolved. This CDR3 has 12 residues. The germline CDR1 and CDR2 sequences are LGHDT and YNNKEL (reference sequence). Trimming pared 3 bases from V and 5 bases from J, leaving 7 bases between.

This clone was seen a single time. The chain combines TRBV5-1 with TRBJ2-5; possibly TRBD2 for D (6 bases). Germline V gene data show CDR1 as SGHRS and CDR2 as YFSETQ. The V end lost 1 base, the J end lost 5 bases, and 9 bases lay between the germline ends. This CDR3 spans 13 amino acids. CDR3 DNA: TGCGCCAGCAGCTTGACTAGCTCGGAGACCCAGTACTTC. Its translation: CASSLTSSETQYF.

V gene TRBV24-1 combines with J gene TRBJ2-2; 8 bases are a match to TRBD2. CDR3 length equals 16 residues. The V segment lost 0 bases and the J segment 5 bases; nucleotides outside the gene matches: 4. The germline V gene has CDR1 KGHDR and CDR2 SFDVKD. CDR3 DNA: TGTGCCACCAGTGATTTGAGTAGCGGGAATACCGGGGAGCTGTTTTTT. Its protein is CATSDLSSGNTGELFF.

The V and J genes are TRBV6-5 and TRBJ1-4, with D possibly being TRBD1 (6 bases). Germline V CDR1 and CDR2: MNHEY, SVGAGI. V lost 2 bases, J lost 4 bases, and 8 bases lay in between. The CDR3 has 14 amino acids. The CDR3 DNA sequence: TGTGCCAGCAGTTACGGACAGTTTAATGAAAAACTGTTTTTT. Residues: CASSYGQFNEKLFF.

This clone was seen a handful of times. The J gene is TRBJ2-7, the V gene TRBV19; D might be TRBD2 (6 bases). In germline, CDR1 is LNHDA, CDR2 SQIVND (reference sequence). Between the trimmed V and J ends, which lost 6 bases and 5 bases, there was a span of 17 bases. This CDR3 has 14 residues. The DNA of the CDR3 is TGTGCCAGTAGACGTCGGGGGAGTGGAAACGAGCAGTACTTC. The encoded protein is CASRRRGSGNEQYF.

The rearrangement links TRBV11-2 to TRBJ2-5; 8 positions match TRBD2. This CDR3 has 15 amino acids. CDR1 and CDR2 from the germline V gene are SGHAT and FQNNGV. Trimming at V came to 5 bases and at J to 2 bases, leaving 7 bases not matched to a gene. The CDR3 coding sequence is TGTGCCAGCAGCGTCACTAGCGGTCCTCAAGAGACCCAGTACTTC. It encodes CASSVTSGPQETQYF.

In this sample, this clone is medium-sized. The CDR3 loop is CASRDSDRGSPLHF. Here the CDR3 DNA reads TGTGCCAGTAGGGATTCGGACAGGGGTTCACCCCTCCACTTT. This chain links TRBV19 with TRBJ1-6, with 9 nucleotides matching TRBD1. The germline gives CDR1 LNHDA, CDR2 SQIVND (reference sequence). There are 14 residues in the CDR3. After removal of 6 bases from V and 9 bases from J, the junction contained 6 bases not matched to a gene. Filled out from reference TRBV19 and TRBJ1-6, the complete variable domain reads DGGITQSPKYLFRKEGQNVTLSCEQNLNHDAMYWYRQDPGQGLRLIYYSQIVNDFQKGDIAEGYSVSREKKESFPLTVTSAQKNPTAFYLCASRDSDRGSPLHFGNGTRLTVT.

The chain is built from TRBV19 and TRBJ2-6; no clear D. Germline CDR1 reads LNHDA; CDR2 reads SQIVND (reference sequence). Trimming shortened V by 6 bases and J by 0 bases, and 18 bases separated the two germline ends. CDR3 size: 18 residues. DNA for the CDR3: TGTGCCAGTAGGCCCTCCTGGCAAACCTTCTCTGGGGCCAACGTCCTGACTTTC. This encodes CASRPSWQTFSGANVLTF.

V is TRBV5-3 and J is TRBJ2-7, with D perhaps TRBD1 (6 bases). TRBV5-3 is marked as an open reading frame, function uncertain. V was shortened by 10 bases and J by 3 bases, with 14 bases between the two germline ends. The CDR3 sequence is 12 residues long. The CDR3 here is CACWTDSYEQYF. CDR3 DNA sequence: TGTGCCTGTTGGACGGACAGCTACGAGCAGTACTTC.

The V call is TRBV10-3, the J call TRBJ2-1, with 14 bases lining up with TRBD2. CDR1 is ENHRY and CDR2 is SYGVKD in the germline V gene. This CDR3 has 18 amino acids. V lost 11 bases to trimming and J lost 1 base; unmatched junction nucleotides: 13. CDR3 nucleotide sequence: TGTGCCGCAGGGACCGGGACTAGCGGGAGTCGATCCTACAATGAGCAGTTCTTC. Its translation is CAAGTGTSGSRSYNEQFF.

The chain is built from TRBV18 and TRBJ2-3; D might be TRBD1 (6 bases). Trimming took 0 bases from V and 3 from J, leaving 10 bases between them. Per germline, CDR1 KGHSH and CDR2 LQKENI. The CDR3 is 15 residues long. CDR3 DNA sequence: TGTGCCAGCTCACCACCGTCAAGGGGGACAGATACGCAGTATTTT. The encoded protein is CASSPPSRGTDTQYF.

CDR3 region: CASSTPWGGEQYF. The CDR3 DNA sequence: TGTGCCAGCAGCACCCCCTGGGGGGGGGAGCAGTACTTC. The J gene is TRBJ2-7, the V gene TRBV7-9; TRBD2 agrees at 7 bases. CDR3 length equals 13 residues. The trim removed 5 bases at V and 7 bases at J, leaving 8 bases unmatched. Germline CDR1 is SEHNR and CDR2 is FQNEAQ (reference sequence).